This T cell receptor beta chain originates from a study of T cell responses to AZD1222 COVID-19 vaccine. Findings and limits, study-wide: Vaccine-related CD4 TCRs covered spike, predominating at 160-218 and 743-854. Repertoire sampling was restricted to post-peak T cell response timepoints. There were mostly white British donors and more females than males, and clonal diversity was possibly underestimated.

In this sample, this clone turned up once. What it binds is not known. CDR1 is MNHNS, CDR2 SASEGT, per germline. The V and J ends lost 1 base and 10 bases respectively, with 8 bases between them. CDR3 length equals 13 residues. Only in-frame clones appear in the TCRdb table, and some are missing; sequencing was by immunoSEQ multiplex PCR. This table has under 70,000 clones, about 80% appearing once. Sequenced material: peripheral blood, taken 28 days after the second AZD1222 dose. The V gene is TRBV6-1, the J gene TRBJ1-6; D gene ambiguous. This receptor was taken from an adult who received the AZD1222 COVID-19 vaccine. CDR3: CASSEVPGSPLHF. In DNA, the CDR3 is TGTGCCAGCAGTGAAGTCCCAGGCTCACCCCTCCACTTT.